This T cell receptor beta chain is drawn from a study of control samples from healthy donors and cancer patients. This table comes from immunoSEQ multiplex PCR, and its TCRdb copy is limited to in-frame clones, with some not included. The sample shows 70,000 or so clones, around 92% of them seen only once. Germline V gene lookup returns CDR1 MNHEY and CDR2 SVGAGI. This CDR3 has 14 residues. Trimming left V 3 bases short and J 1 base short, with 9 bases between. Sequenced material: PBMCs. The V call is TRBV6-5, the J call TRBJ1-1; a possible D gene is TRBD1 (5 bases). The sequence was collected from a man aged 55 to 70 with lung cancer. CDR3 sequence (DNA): TGTGCCAGCAGTTATTATACAGGGAACACTGAAGCTTTCTTT. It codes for CASSYYTGNTEAFF.